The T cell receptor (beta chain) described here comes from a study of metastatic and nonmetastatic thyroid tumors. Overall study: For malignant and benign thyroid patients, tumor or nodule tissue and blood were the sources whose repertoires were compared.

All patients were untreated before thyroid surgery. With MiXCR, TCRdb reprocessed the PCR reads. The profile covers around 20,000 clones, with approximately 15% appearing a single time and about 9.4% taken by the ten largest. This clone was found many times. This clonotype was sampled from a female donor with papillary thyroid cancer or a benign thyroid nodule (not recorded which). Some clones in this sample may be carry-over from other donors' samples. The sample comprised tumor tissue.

CDR3 in amino acids: CASSLQVLGDTQYF. CDR3 sequence (DNA): TGCGCCAGCAGCTTGCAGGTGTTGGGAGATACGCAGTATTTT. The V and J genes are TRBV5-1 and TRBJ2-3; D is uncertain. V was trimmed by 1 base and J by 5 bases, leaving 11 bases between them. Germline V gene lookup returns CDR1 SGHRS and CDR2 YFSETQ. The CDR3 runs to 14 residues.